This is a list of T cell receptor beta chains from one sample in a study of T cells expressing NK-cell markers. TCRdb re-called the 5' RACE reads; one entry per CDR3 protein, DNA not given. The table for this sample gives approximately 22,000 distinct CDR3 sequences. The sample was blood T cells: a sorted CD56 or NKG2C T cell subset, CD4+ or CD8+ T cells, or bulk PBMC T cells (not recorded which). These receptor sequences come from a man aged 18-69 years in good health. Both conserved end residues are part of each CDR3.

cdr3_aa	v_call	j_call
CASSLISGPSYNEQFF	TRBV27	TRBJ2-1
CASSSEGVITDTQYF	TRBV12-3/TRBV12-4	TRBJ2-3
CAISDGNIQYF	TRBV10-3	TRBJ2-4
CASSPLGGEQFF	TRBV6-5	TRBJ2-1
CASSFRGTDTQYF	TRBV7-2	TRBJ2-3
CASSLQGTRDEQFF	TRBV28	TRBJ2-1
CATSREFGTNYGYTF	TRBV15	TRBJ1-2
CSAATGLSSYEQYF	TRBV20-1	TRBJ2-7
CASSQREGVSEQFF	TRBV6-1	TRBJ2-1
CSSTGVTNTGELFF	TRBV29-1	TRBJ2-2
CSARDYRKGSYEQYF	TRBV20-1	TRBJ2-7
CASSQGGNRNYGYTF	TRBV12-3/TRBV12-4	TRBJ1-2
CASSLRLSGANVLTF	TRBV6-2/TRBV6-3	TRBJ2-6
CASSQDLGDGTGRYWGTEAFF	TRBV4-1	TRBJ1-1
CASTFTGTSTNEQFF	TRBV7-2	TRBJ2-1
CASSVSRAQFHGYTF	TRBV9	TRBJ1-2
CASSSPAGTADTQYF	TRBV7-9	TRBJ2-3
CATDPGTSGARSSYEQYF	TRBV6-2/TRBV6-3	TRBJ2-7
CASRDRERDGYTF	TRBV5-1	TRBJ1-2
CATDDRYNEQFF	TRBV28	TRBJ2-1
CATSDLGLADRTDTQYF	TRBV24-1	TRBJ2-3
CSALREGTQYF	TRBV20-1	TRBJ2-5
CASSLRKGDHTEAFF	TRBV18	TRBJ1-1
CASREQQGGGTEAFF	TRBV27	TRBJ1-1
CASSLYLSAGPYGYTF	TRBV7-9	TRBJ1-2
CATSDPPGLNRVTDTQYF	TRBV24-1	TRBJ2-3
CASSYGRTALVRNQPQHF	TRBV6-5	TRBJ1-5
CASRRGGTRGETQYF	TRBV12-3/TRBV12-4	TRBJ2-5
CASRGRNSPLHF	TRBV10-2	TRBJ1-6
CASSFQRTTGELFF	TRBV6-5	TRBJ2-2
CASSLFPGSERASSYNEQFF	TRBV5-1	TRBJ2-1
CASSLGGFLYF	TRBV11-2	TRBJ2-7
CASRGSGRTQTNTGELFF	TRBV5-1	TRBJ2-2